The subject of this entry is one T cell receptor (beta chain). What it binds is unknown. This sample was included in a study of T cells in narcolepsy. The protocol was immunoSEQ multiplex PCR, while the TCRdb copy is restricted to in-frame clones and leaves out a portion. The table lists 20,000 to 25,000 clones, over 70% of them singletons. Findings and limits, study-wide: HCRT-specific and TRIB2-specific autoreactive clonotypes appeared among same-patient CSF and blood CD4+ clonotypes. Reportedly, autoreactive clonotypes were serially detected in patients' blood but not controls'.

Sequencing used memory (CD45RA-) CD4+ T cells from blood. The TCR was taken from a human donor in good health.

The CDR3 DNA reads TGTGCCAGCAGCAGCCTGGAGTCCGAAGAGACCCAGTACTTC. This translates into CASSSLESEETQYF. This sequence joins TRBV5-4 and TRBJ2-5; D unresolved. Trimming left V 4 bases short and J 3 bases short, with 13 bases between. The CDR3 is made up of 14 amino acids. Germline lookup yields CDR1 SGHNT and CDR2 YYREEE (reference sequence).